This T cell receptor (beta chain) was recovered during a study of CD8 T cells in ankylosing spondylitis. Broader study findings: With a CD8+ phenotype, disease-linked clones were relatively rare in peripheral blood. The study looked at matched synovial fluid samples from ankylosing spondylitis patients. Disease-linked clones were reported to be significantly enriched there. Before this, some motif variants had been reported in reactive arthritis synovial fluid and blood. Within ankylosing spondylitis blood, a TCR beta motif made up of fewer than ten highly homologous variants appeared to be characteristic.

In its sample, this clonotype was seen a few times. Its antigen remains unidentified. Germline V gene data show CDR1 as MGHDK and CDR2 as SYGVNS. This CDR3 is built from 13 residues. V shed 3 bases and J shed 6 bases, with 12 bases lying between them. Library preparation for TCR beta used quantitative 5'-RACE with molecular barcodes. TCRdb called the 5' RACE reads again in MiXCR, with one record for every CDR3 protein. The repertoire holds around 130,000 distinct CDR3 sequences, with more than 15% as singletons. The V call is TRBV25-1, the J call TRBJ2-7; no clear D. Sequencing was done on a sample of blood, either unsorted or a sorted T cell fraction (not recorded which). The clonotype comes from a male donor with ankylosing spondylitis. CDR3 region: CASSDRDRFEQYF. DNA of the CDR3: TGTGCCAGCAGTGACCGAGACCGTTTCGAGCAGTACTTC.